Sequencing of this T cell receptor beta chain was carried out in a study of vaccination and CD4 T cells after COVID-19. Whole-study results and caveats: Among convalescent patients, a median 86.3% of reactive clones emerged only after vaccination.

Germline lookup yields CDR1 DFQATT and CDR2 SNEGSKA (reference sequence). The CDR3 covers 15 residues. Trimming removed 1 base from V and 4 bases from J, with 15 bases in between. MiXCR, run by TCRdb on the PCR reads, gives a single entry per CDR3 protein. The sample holds about 15,000 distinct CDR3 sequences, approximately 66% seen once. US Alpha, Beta and Delta variants postdated the positive PCR dates, which ran from March to December 2020. Concerning this clonotype: Its matching antigen is unknown.

The sequenced sample was CD4+ T cells from blood, obtained after SARS-CoV-2 vaccination. The chain recombines TRBV20-1 with TRBJ2-3; possibly TRBD1 or TRBD2 for D (5 bases each). This sequence was found in a human donor who had recovered from COVID-19. CDR3 in DNA: TGCAGTGCTAGAGCGGGGCCCCTGGCACCAGATACGCAGTATTTT. The encoded protein is CSARAGPLAPDTQYF.